Following are 11 T cell receptor beta chains from one sample sequenced in a study of cytomegalovirus exposure and HLA in healthy donors. The PCR contained 60 Vbeta and 13 Jbeta primers. Libraries were prepared by immunoSEQ multiplex PCR; TCRdb keeps only in-frame clonotypes and omits some of them. The table includes under 130,000 clones, under 80% detected once. The sample consisted of PBMCs. The source of these receptors is a woman between 18 and 29 years old in good health and CMV-seropositive.

This chain uses TRBV19 with TRBJ1-1; 9 nucleotides line up with TRBD1. Unmatched junction bases numbered 5, after V lost 4 bases and J lost 2 bases. Germline V gene lookup returns CDR1 LNHDA and CDR2 SQIVND (reference sequence). The CDR3 totals 15 residues. This chain's CDR3 is CASSRGDRENTEAFF. The CDR3 DNA is TGTGCCAGTAGTAGGGGGGACAGGGAAAACACTGAAGCTTTCTTT.

This clone was detected a few times. The chain links TRBV15 to TRBJ2-3, with TRBD1 as a possible D gene (6 bases). The V gene's germline CDR1 is LNHNV and CDR2 YYDKDF (reference sequence). The CDR3 is 15 residues long. Trimming stripped 1 base from V and 4 bases from J, with 12 bases between. CDR3 DNA sequence: TGTGCCACCAGCAGAGGTTACGACAGGCCAGATACGCAGTATTTT. This codes for CATSRGYDRPDTQYF.

The chain combines TRBV19 with TRBJ2-6; TRBD1 might be the D (5 bases). Germline V lookup: CDR1 LNHDA, CDR2 SQIVND (reference sequence). This CDR3 region has 20 residues. V was pared by 10 bases and J by 0 bases, with 28 bases between. CDR3 in DNA: TGTGCCACCCAGGGTCTATTGGGGCGGCAGAACCACTCTGGGGCCAACGTCCTGACTTTC. Translation gives CATQGLLGRQNHSGANVLTF.

This clone was picked up one time. The chain has TRBV5-6 and TRBJ2-5, with TRBD1 matching 8 bases. Germline CDR1 is SGHDT and CDR2 is YYEEEE. Trimming at V came to 4 bases and at J to 4 bases, leaving 9 bases not matched to a gene. The CDR3 consists of 15 residues. This CDR3 reads CASSQPTGGVETQYF. Here the CDR3 DNA reads TGTGCCAGCAGCCAACCAACAGGGGGAGTAGAGACCCAGTACTTC.

This chain uses TRBV9 with TRBJ2-4; tentative D call: TRBD2 (6 bases). The CDR3 consists of 17 residues. In germline, CDR1 is SGDLS, CDR2 YYNGEE. The V and J ends lost 0 bases and 3 bases respectively, with 16 bases between them. This chain's CDR3 is CASSVDMSAGIKNIQYF. The CDR3 region has the DNA TGTGCCAGCAGCGTAGACATGAGCGCGGGGATCAAAAACATTCAGTACTTC.

The chain is built from TRBV6-5 and TRBJ2-7, with 9 nucleotides matching TRBD1. The V gene end was trimmed by 7 bases and the J gene end by 0 bases; junction bases not matched to a gene: 7. Germline-derived CDR1 and CDR2 are MNHEY and SVGAGI. The CDR3 sequence is 15 residues long. Here the CDR3 DNA reads TGTGCCAGCACCTGGACAGGGGAAAGCTCCTACGAGCAGTACTTC. It translates to CASTWTGESSYEQYF.

The rearrangement uses TRBV5-1 and TRBJ2-1; D is unclear. This CDR3 is built from 15 residues. CDR1 is SGHRS, CDR2 YFSETQ, per germline. Trimming shortened V by 0 bases and J by 7 bases, and 14 bases separated the two germline ends. This CDR3 is CASSLEPARSNEQFF. DNA of the CDR3: TGCGCCAGCAGCTTGGAGCCCGCGAGGAGTAATGAGCAGTTCTTC. The full variable domain, its missing parts supplied by reference TRBV5-1 and TRBJ2-1, is KAGVTQTPRYLIKTRGQQVTLSCSPISGHRSVSWYQQTPGQGLQFLFEYFSETQRNKGNFPGRFSGRQFSNSRSEMNVSTLELGDSALYLCASSLEPARSNEQFFGPGTRLTVL.

The V gene is TRBV19, the J gene TRBJ2-7; 7 bases fit TRBD1. This CDR3 comprises 14 residues. Germline CDR1 is LNHDA and CDR2 is SQIVND (reference sequence). The ends lost 5 bases at V and 7 bases at J; junction bases unmatched: 11. The CDR3, as DNA: TGTGCCAGTAGTGGTTTTGGACAGGTGAGGGAGCAGTACTTC. Amino acid sequence: CASSGFGQVREQYF. The full variable domain, with the rest looked up from reference TRBV19 and TRBJ2-7, is DGGITQSPKYLFRKEGQNVTLSCEQNLNHDAMYWYRQDPGQGLRLIYYSQIVNDFQKGDIAEGYSVSREKKESFPLTVTSAQKNPTAFYLCASSGFGQVREQYFGPGTRLTVT.

The chain uses TRBV9 and TRBJ2-7; 9 positions agree with TRBD1. Losses at the gene ends were 3 bases for V and 3 bases for J; bases not matched to a gene: 4. There are 14 residues in the CDR3. Germline V lookup: CDR1 SGDLS, CDR2 YYNGEE. The CDR3 nucleotides are TGTGCCAGCAGCGCACTGACAGGGGGCTACGAGCAGTACTTC. Translation gives CASSALTGGYEQYF.

The gene calls are TRBV27 and TRBJ2-7; D possibly corresponds to TRBD2 (5 bases). The V end lost 6 bases, the J end lost 4 bases, and 16 bases lay between the germline ends. The CDR3 has 14 residues. Per germline, CDR1 MNHEY and CDR2 SMNVEV (reference sequence). DNA for the CDR3: TGTGCCAGCAGGATTACACGGTCGGGGTACGAGCAGTACTTC. Translating it yields CASRITRSGYEQYF.

This clone was seen once. This chain links TRBV6-5 with TRBJ2-5, with D possibly TRBD1 on 8 matching bases. Germline V lookup: CDR1 MNHEY, CDR2 SVGAGI. The CDR3 has 15 residues. V was clipped by 4 bases and J by 4 bases, with 16 bases between them. The CDR3 region has the DNA TGTGCCAGCAGTTCCCAGACAGGGGAGGGAGAGACCCAGTACTTC. Amino acids: CASSSQTGEGETQYF.